The clone carrying this TCR beta chain showed up many times. Documented time point: newly diagnosed GD, antithyroid drugs for less than 3 months. The TCR library used RNA extracted from PBMCs. Graves' disease diagnosis was established per American Thyroid Association guidelines. This sample stems from a study of regulatory T cells in long-lasting Graves disease. This CDR3 region has 16 residues. Germline-derived CDR1 and CDR2 are SGHAT and FQNNGV. V lost 4 bases to trimming and J lost 4 bases; unmatched junction nucleotides: 6. Through Arm-PCR of CDR3 regions and iRepertoire HTBI primers, TCR beta libraries were built. A single record per CDR3 protein comes from TCRdb applying MiXCR to the multiplex PCR reads. The sample shows approximately 350,000 distinct CDR3 sequences, about 16% of them seen only once. The same data also contributed to another study, on T cells in Graves' hyperthyroidism and ophthalmopathy.

This clonotype was obtained from a woman aged 18-29 years with Graves disease. This chain connects TRBV11-2 to TRBJ2-6; TRBD1 aligns across 8 bases. The sample consisted of peripheral blood mononuclear cells (PBMCs), taken at new diagnosis, from a patient treated with antithyroid drugs. This chain's CDR3 is CASSSWTGRGANVLTF. CDR3 DNA: TGTGCCAGCAGCTCCTGGACAGGGCGCGGGGCCAACGTCCTGACTTTC. Based on the CDR3 plus reference TRBV11-2 and TRBJ2-6, the full variable domain is EAGVAQSPRYKIIEKRQSVAFWCNPISGHATLYWYQQILGQGPKLLIQFQNNGVVDDSQLPKDRFSAERLKGVDSTLKIQPAKLEDSAVYLCASSSWTGRGANVLTFGAGSRLTVL.